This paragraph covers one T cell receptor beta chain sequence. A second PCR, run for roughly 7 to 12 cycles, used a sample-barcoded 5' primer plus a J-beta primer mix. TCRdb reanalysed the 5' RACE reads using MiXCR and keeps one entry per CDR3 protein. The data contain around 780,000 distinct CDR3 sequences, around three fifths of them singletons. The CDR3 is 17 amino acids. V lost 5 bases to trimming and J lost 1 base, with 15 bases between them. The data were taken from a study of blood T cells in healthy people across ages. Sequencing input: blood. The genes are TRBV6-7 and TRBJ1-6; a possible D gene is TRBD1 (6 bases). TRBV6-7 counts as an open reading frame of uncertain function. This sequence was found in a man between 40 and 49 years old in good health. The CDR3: CASSPRTDCSYNSPLHF. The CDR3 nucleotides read TGTGCCAGCAGTCCCCGGACAGATTGTTCCTATAATTCACCCCTCCACTTT.